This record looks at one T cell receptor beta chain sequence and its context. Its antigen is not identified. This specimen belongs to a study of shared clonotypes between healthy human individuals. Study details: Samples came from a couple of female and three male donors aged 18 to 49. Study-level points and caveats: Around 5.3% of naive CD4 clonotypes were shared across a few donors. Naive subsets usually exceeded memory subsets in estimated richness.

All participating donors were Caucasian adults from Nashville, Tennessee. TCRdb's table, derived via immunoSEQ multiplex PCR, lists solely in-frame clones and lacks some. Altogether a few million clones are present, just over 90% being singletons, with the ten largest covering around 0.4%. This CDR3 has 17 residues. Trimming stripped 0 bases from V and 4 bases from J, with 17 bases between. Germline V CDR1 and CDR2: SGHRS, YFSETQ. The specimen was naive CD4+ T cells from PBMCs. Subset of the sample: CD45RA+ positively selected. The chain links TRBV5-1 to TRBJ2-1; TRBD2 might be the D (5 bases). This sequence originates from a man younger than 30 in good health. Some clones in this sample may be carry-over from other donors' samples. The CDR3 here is CASSLGPSSPGYNEQFF. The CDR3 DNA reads TGCGCCAGCAGCTTGGGGCCTTCTAGCCCGGGTTACAATGAGCAGTTCTTC.